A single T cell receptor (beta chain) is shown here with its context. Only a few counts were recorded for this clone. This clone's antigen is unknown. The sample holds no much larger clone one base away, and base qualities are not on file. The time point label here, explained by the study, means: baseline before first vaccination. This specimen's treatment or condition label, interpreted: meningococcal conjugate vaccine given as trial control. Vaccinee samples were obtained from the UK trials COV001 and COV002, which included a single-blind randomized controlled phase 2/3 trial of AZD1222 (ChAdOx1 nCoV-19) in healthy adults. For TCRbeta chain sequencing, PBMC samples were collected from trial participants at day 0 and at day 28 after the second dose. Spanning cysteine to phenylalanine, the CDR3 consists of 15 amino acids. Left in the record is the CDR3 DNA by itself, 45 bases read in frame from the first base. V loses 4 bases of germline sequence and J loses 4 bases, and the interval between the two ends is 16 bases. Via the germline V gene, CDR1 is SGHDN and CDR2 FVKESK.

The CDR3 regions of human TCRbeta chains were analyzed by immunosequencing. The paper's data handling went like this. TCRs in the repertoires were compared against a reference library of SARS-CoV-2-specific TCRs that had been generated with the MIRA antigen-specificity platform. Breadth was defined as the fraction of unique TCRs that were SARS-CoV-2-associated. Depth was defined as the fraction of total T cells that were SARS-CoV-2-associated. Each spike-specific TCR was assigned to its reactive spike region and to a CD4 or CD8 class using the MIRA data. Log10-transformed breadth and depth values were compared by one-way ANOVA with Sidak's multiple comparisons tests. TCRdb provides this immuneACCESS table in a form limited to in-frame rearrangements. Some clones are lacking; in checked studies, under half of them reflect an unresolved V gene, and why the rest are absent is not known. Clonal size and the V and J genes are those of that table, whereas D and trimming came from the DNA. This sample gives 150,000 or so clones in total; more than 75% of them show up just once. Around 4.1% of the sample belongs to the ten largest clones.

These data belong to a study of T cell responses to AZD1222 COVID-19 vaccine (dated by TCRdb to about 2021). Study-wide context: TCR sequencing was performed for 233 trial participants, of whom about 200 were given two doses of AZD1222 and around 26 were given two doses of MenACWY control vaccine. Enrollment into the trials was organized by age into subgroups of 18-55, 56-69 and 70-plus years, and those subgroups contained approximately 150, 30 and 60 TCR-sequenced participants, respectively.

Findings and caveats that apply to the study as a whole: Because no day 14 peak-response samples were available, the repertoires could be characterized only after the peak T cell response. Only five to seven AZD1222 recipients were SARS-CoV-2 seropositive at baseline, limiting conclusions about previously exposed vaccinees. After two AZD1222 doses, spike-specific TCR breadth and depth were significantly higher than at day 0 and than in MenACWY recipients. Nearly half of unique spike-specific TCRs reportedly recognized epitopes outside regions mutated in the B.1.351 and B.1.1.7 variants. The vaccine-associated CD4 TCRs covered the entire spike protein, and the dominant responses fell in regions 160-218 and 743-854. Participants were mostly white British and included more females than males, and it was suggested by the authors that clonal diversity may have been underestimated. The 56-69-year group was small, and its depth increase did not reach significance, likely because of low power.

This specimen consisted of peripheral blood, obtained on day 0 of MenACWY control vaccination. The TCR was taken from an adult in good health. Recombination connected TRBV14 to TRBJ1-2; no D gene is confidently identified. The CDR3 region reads CASSPKTGLGYGYTF. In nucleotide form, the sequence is TGTGCCAGCAGCCCCAAAACTGGGCTGGGCTATGGCTACACCTTC.